This TCR beta chain was identified in a study of blood T cell repertoires in COVID-19. Study at large: T cells, B-cell-depleted T cells, or PBMCs supplied cDNA or gDNA.

The V gene lost 5 bases and the J gene lost 3 bases, with 10 bases spanning the gap. The CDR3 loop spans 14 amino acids. CDR1 is KGHDR, CDR2 SFDVKD, per germline. Authors' analysis steps: Reference gene primer amplification gave nucleated cell count estimates. Assay: immunoSEQ multiplex PCR; the TCRdb copy retains only in-frame clones and omits some. V, J and clone size reflect that table, while D and trimming were determined from the DNA. The table shows roughly 27,000 clones, with 90% occurring only once. This TCR came from a woman aged 60-75 years with active COVID-19. The sample taken for sequencing was peripheral blood. The gene calls are TRBV24-1 and TRBJ2-1, with D unresolved. The chain's CDR3 is CATSGETFYNEQFF. CDR3 nucleotide sequence: TGTGCCACCAGTGGCGAGACTTTCTACAATGAGCAGTTCTTC.